The 9 T cell receptor beta chains given below trace back to one sample, sequenced in a study of technical replicates of blood from a handful of donors. Repertoires were generated with immunoSEQ multiplex PCR, while TCRdb's copy carries only in-frame clones and drops some. The profile covers under 85,000 clones, with 85% to 95% appearing a single time and about 0.41% taken by the ten largest. Sample: T cells isolated from PBMCs. These receptors were collected from a human donor in good health.

The gene calls are TRBV6-5 and TRBJ2-5; 7 bases fit TRBD2. Germline assignment: CDR1 MNHEY and CDR2 SVGAGI. The CDR3 is 12 residues long. J gave up 4 bases and V 10 bases, and 6 bases lay outside the gene matches. CDR3 DNA sequence: TGTGCCACGAAATGGGGGGGAGAGACCCAGTACTTC. Its translation: CATKWGGETQYF.

V is TRBV7-9 and J is TRBJ1-2; unclear D gene. CDR1 and CDR2 (germline): SEHNR, FQNEAQ (reference sequence). Trimming removed 5 bases from V and 1 base from J, with 8 bases in between. The CDR3 has 13 amino acids. CDR3 residues: CASSPSGNYGYTF. The CDR3 DNA is TGTGCCAGCAGCCCTTCGGGTAACTATGGCTACACCTTC.

Only one count was recorded for this clone. V gene TRBV11-2 combines with J gene TRBJ2-1, with 7 bases lining up with TRBD2. Germline-derived CDR1 and CDR2 are SGHAT and FQNNGV. The CDR3 is 14 amino acids. The V and J ends lost 0 bases and 7 bases, in that order; junction bases with no gene match: 3. The CDR3 DNA reads as TGTGCCAGCAGCTTAGAAGGACTAGATAATGAGCAGTTCTTC. Its translation is CASSLEGLDNEQFF.

J is TRBJ1-3 and V is TRBV7-6; 8 bases fit TRBD1. The CDR3 runs to 15 residues. Germline V gene data show CDR1 as SGHVS and CDR2 as FNYEAQ. The J segment lost 7 bases and the V segment lost 2 bases, leaving 7 bases of the junction unmatched. The CDR3 DNA follows: TGTGCCAGCAGCTTATCGCCGACAGGGGATAACACCATATATTTT. Translating gives CASSLSPTGDNTIYF.

This sequence joins TRBV28 and TRBJ2-3; the D is unclear. This CDR3 is 14 amino acids long. CDR1 and CDR2 from the germline V gene are MDHEN and SYDVKM. Trimming cost V 3 bases and J 0 bases, with 7 bases left between them. The CDR3 coding sequence is TGTGCCAGCAGTTTGATGGCTAGCACAGATACGCAGTATTTT. It is translated as CASSLMASTDTQYF.

V and J are TRBV6-1 and TRBJ2-7; no firm D call. Germline CDR1 and CDR2: MNHNS and SASEGT. The length of the CDR3 is 14 residues. The V gene lost 0 bases and the J gene lost 4 bases, with 10 bases spanning the gap. CDR3 loop: CASSEAVFGYEQYF. The CDR3, as DNA: TGTGCCAGCAGTGAAGCTGTTTTCGGGTACGAGCAGTACTTC.

The chain couples TRBV2 to TRBJ2-3; possibly TRBD2 for D (6 bases). CDR1 is SNHLY, CDR2 FYNNEI, per germline. The germline V and J ends were trimmed by 6 bases and 1 base, with 14 bases remaining between them. The CDR3 has 15 residues. The CDR3: CASSRLEIGTDTQYF. For the CDR3, the DNA is TGTGCCAGCAGCAGACTAGAAATCGGCACAGATACGCAGTATTTT.

The gene calls are TRBV19 and TRBJ1-5, with TRBD1 identical over 8 bases. Germline-derived CDR1 and CDR2 are LNHDA and SQIVND (reference sequence). CDR3 size: 15 residues. The V gene end was trimmed by 5 bases and the J gene end by 0 bases; junction bases not matched to a gene: 3. The CDR3 loop reads CASSLQGGSNQPQHF. In DNA form, the CDR3 reads TGTGCCAGTAGTCTACAGGGGGGTAGCAATCAGCCCCAGCATTTT.

The chain recombines TRBV5-1 with TRBJ2-5; 8 positions agree with TRBD1. This CDR3 contains 15 residues. V shed 2 bases and J 1 base; nucleotides not matched to a gene: 4. Germline loops: CDR1 SGHRS, CDR2 YFSETQ. The CDR3 bases are TGCGCCAGCAGCTTTGGACAGGGTATCCAAGAGACCCAGTACTTC. Amino acid sequence: CASSFGQGIQETQYF.